This TCR beta chain came from a study of T cells after somatic rescue of genetic block. Generated by immunoSEQ multiplex PCR, the TCRdb table keeps only in-frame clones and is missing some. The profile shows about 68,000 clones, around 93% of them singletons. The CDR3 is 12 amino acids. The ends were cut back, 0 bases at V and 11 bases at J, with 10 bases in the middle. The sequenced sample consisted of peripheral blood mononuclear cells (PBMCs). This receptor was identified in a man between 35 and 55 years old. This chain joins TRBV6-7 and TRBJ2-5; D unresolved. TRBV6-7 is noted as an ORF with a role that remains uncertain. This chain's CDR3 is CASSYSRARQYF. DNA for the CDR3: TGTGCCAGCAGTTACTCCCGGGCGAGGCAGTACTTC.